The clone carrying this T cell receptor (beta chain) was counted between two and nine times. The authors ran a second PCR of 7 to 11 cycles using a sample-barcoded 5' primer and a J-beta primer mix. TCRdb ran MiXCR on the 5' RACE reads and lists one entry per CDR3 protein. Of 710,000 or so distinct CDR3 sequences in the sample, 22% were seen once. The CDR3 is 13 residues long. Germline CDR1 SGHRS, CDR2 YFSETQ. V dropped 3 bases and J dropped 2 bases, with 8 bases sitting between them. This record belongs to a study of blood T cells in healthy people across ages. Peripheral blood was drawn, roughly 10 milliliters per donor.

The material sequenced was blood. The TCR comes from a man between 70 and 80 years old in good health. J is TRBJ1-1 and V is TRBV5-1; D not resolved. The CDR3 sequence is CASSYVGNTEAFF. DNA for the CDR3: TGCGCCAGCAGCTATGTAGGTAACACTGAAGCTTTCTTT.